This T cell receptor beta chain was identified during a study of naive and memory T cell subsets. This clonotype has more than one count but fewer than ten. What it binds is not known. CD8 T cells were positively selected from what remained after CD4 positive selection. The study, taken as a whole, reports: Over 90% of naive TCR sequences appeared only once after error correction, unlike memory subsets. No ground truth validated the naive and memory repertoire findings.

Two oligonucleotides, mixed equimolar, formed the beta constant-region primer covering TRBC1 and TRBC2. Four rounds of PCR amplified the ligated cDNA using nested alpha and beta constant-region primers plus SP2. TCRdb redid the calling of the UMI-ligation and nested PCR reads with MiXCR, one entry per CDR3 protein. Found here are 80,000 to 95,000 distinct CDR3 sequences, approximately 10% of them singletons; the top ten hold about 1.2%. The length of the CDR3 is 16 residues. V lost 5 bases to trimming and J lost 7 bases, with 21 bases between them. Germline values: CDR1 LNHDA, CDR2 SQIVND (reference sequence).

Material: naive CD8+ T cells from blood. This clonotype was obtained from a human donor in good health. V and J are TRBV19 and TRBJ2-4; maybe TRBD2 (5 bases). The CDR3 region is CASSGWGAEVGNIQYF. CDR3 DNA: TGTGCCAGTAGTGGCTGGGGAGCAGAAGTGGGGAACATTCAGTACTTC.